This T cell receptor beta chain was sequenced during a study of CD8+ T cells in alopecia areata. The study, taken as a whole, reports: Mice gave a clearer picture of TCR sharing than patients did, possibly for HLA-related reasons.

It was cDNA, reverse transcribed from extracted RNA, that served as the sequencing template. The repertoire was sequenced with immunoSEQ multiplex PCR; TCRdb's copy has only in-frame clones and lacks some. The data contain under 65,000 clones, about 40% of them singletons. CDR1 SQVTM and CDR2 ANQGSEA come from the germline V gene. The CDR3 contains 14 residues. Trimming stripped 5 bases from V and 2 bases from J, with 15 bases between. This clone was seen a handful of times. No antigen is known for it. V and J are TRBV29-1 and TRBJ1-1; D may be TRBD1 (6 bases). The TCR comes from a human donor with alopecia areata. Sequencing was performed on NKG2D-low CD8+ T cells sorted from blood. CDR3: CSVSTGFTNTEAFF. CDR3 bases: TGCAGCGTTTCCACAGGGTTTACCAACACTGAAGCTTTCTTT.